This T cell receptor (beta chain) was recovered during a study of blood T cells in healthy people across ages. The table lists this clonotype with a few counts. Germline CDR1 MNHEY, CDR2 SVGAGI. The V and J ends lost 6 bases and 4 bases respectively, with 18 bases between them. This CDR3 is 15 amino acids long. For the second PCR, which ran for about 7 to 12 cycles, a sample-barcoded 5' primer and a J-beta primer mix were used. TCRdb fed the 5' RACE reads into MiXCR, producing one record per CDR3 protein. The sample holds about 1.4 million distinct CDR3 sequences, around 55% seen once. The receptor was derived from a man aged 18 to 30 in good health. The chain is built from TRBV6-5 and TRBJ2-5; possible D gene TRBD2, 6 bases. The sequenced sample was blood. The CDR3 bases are TGTGCCAGCAGCCTCCCCGGCGGAGGGGTAGAGACCCAGTACTTC. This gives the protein CASSLPGGGVETQYF.